Sequencing of this T cell receptor (beta chain) was carried out in a study of blood T cell repertoires in COVID-19. Study at large: The United States, Italy and Spain were the sources of the acute and convalescent COVID-19 samples. The analysed material was cDNA or gDNA that came from T cells, B-cell-depleted T cells, or PBMCs.

The repertoire was sequenced with immunoSEQ multiplex PCR; TCRdb's copy has only in-frame clones and lacks some. The sample contains around 380,000 clones, roughly 77% of which appear only once. Sequencing was done on a sample of peripheral blood. The TCR sequence derives from a human donor with acute or convalescent COVID-19. The donor label of this sample is uncertain.

The CDR3 bases are TGTGCCAGCAGCCCCTCCAGACTGGGCTACGAGCAGTACTTC. It translates to CASSPSRLGYEQYF. This chain connects TRBV3-1 (or the pseudogene TRBV3-2) to TRBJ2-7, with D hard to call. V was shortened by 4 bases and J by 3 bases, with 13 bases between the two germline ends. This CDR3 is 14 amino acids long. Germline assignment: CDR1 LGHDT and CDR2 YNNKEL (reference sequence).